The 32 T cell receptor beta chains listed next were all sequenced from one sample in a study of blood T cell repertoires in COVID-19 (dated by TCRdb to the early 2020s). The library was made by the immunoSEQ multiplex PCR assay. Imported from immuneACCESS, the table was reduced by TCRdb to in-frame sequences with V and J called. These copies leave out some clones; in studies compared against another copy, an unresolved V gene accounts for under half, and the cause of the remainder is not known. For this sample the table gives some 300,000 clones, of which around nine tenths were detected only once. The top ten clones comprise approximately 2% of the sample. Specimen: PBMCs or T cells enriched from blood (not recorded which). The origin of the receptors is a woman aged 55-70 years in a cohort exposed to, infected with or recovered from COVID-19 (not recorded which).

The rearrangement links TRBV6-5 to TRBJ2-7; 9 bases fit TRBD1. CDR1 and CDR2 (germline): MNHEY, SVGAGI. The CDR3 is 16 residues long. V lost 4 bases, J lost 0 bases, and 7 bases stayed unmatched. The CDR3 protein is CASSSPGTGNSYEQYF. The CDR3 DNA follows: TGTGCCAGCAGTTCTCCAGGGACAGGGAACTCCTACGAGCAGTACTTC.

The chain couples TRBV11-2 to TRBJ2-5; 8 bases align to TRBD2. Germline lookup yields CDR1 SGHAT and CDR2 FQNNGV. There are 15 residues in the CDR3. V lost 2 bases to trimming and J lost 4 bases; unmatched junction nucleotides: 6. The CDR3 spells CASSLRGGRLETQYF. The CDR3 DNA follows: TGTGCCAGCAGCTTACGGGGGGGGAGGCTAGAGACCCAGTACTTC.

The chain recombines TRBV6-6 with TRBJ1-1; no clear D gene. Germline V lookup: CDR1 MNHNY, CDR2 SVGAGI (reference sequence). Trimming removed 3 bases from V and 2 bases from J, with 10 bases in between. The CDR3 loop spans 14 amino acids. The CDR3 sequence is CASSYLSVNTEAFF. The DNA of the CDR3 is TGTGCCAGCAGTTATTTGTCCGTCAACACTGAAGCTTTCTTT.

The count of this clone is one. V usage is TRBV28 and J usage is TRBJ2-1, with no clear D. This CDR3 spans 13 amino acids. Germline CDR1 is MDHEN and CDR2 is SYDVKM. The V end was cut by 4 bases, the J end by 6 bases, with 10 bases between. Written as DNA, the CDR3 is TGTGCCAGCAGTTCGAGGTCTTCCAATGAGCAGTTCTTC. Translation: CASSSRSSNEQFF. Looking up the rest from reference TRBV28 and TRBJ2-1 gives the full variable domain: DVKVTQSSRYLVKRTGEKVFLECVQDMDHENMFWYRQDPGLGLRLIYFSYDVKMKEKGDIPEGYSVSREKKERFSLILESASTNQTSMYLCASSSRSSNEQFFGPGTRLTVL.

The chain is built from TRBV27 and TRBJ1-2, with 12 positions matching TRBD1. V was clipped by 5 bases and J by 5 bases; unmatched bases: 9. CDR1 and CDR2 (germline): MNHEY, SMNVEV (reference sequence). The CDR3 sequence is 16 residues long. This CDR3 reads CASSPGTGGLGYGYTF. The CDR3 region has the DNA TGTGCCAGCAGTCCAGGGACAGGGGGCTTGGGTTATGGCTACACCTTC.

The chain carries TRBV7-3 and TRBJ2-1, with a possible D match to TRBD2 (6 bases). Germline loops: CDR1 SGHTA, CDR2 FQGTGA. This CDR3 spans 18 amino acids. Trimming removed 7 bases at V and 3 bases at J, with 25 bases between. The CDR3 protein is CASTLGGPWNSRYNEQFF. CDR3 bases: TGTGCCAGCACCTTGGGGGGACCGTGGAACTCCCGCTACAATGAGCAGTTCTTC.

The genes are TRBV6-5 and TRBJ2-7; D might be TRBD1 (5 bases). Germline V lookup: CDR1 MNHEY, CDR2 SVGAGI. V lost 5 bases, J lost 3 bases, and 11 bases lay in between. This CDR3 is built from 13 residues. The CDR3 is CASSRGHFYEQYF. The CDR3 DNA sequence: TGTGCCAGCAGTAGAGGACATTTCTACGAGCAGTACTTC.

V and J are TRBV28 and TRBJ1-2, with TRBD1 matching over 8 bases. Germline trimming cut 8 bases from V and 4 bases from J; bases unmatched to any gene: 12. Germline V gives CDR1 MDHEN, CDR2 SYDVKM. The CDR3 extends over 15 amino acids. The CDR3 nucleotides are TGTGCCAGCGCTGCACCAGGGGGCGGGATCTATGGCTACACCTTC. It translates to CASAAPGGGIYGYTF.

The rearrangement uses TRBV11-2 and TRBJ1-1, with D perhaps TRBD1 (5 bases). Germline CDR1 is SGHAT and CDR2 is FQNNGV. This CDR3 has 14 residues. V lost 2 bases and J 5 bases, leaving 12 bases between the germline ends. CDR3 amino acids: CASSLFREGTEAFF. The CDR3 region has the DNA TGTGCCAGCAGCTTATTCAGGGAAGGAACTGAAGCTTTCTTT. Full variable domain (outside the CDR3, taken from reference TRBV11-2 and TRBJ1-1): EAGVAQSPRYKIIEKRQSVAFWCNPISGHATLYWYQQILGQGPKLLIQFQNNGVVDDSQLPKDRFSAERLKGVDSTLKIQPAKLEDSAVYLCASSLFREGTEAFFGQGTRLTVV.

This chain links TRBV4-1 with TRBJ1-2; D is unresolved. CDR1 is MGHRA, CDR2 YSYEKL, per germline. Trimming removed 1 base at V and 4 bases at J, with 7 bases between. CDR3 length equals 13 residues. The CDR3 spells CASSQGSSYGYTF. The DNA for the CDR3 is TGCGCCAGCAGCCAAGGCAGTTCCTATGGCTACACCTTC.

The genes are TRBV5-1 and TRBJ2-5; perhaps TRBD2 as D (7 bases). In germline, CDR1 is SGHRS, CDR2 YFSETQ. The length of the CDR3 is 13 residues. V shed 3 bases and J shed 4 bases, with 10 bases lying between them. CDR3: CASSWGGAETQYF. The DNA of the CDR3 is TGCGCCAGCAGCTGGGGGGGGGCAGAGACCCAGTACTTC.

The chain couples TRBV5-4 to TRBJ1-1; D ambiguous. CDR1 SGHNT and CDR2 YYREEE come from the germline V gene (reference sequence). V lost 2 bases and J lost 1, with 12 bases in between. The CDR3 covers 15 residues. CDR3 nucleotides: TGTGCCAGCAGCTTCCTCGCGCGCACGAACACTGAAGCTTTCTTT. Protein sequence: CASSFLARTNTEAFF.

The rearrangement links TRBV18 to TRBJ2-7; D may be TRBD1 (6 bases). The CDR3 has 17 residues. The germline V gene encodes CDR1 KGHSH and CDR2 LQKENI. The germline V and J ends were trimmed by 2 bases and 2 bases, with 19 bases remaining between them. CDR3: CASSPGHPGTTPYEQYF. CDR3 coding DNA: TGTGCCAGCTCACCAGGTCATCCGGGGACAACACCCTACGAGCAGTACTTC. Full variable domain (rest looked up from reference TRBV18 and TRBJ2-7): NAGVMQNPRHLVRRRGQEARLRCSPMKGHSHVYWYRQLPEEGLKFMVYLQKENIIDESGMPKERFSAEFPKEGPSILRIQQVVRGDSAAYFCASSPGHPGTTPYEQYFGPGTRLTVT.

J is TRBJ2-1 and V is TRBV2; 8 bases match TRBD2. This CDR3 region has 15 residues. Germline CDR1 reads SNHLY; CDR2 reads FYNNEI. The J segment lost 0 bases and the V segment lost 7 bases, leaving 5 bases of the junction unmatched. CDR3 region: CASIAGGSSYNEQFF. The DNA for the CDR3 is TGTGCCAGCATTGCGGGAGGTAGCTCCTACAATGAGCAGTTCTTC.

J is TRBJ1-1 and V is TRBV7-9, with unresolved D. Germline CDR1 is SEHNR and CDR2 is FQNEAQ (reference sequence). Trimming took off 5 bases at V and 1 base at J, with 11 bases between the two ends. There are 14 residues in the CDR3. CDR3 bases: TGTGCCAGCAGCGTACGAACATGGAACACTGAAGCTTTCTTT. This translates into CASSVRTWNTEAFF.

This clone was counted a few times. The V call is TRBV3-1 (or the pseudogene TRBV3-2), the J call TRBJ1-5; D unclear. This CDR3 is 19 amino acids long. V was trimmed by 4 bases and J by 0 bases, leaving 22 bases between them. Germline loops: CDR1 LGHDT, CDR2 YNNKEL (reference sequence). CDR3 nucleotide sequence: TGTGCCAGCAGCCCCCCGGAGGCAGTTCCCCCCTATAGCAATCAGCCCCAGCATTTT. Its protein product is CASSPPEAVPPYSNQPQHF.

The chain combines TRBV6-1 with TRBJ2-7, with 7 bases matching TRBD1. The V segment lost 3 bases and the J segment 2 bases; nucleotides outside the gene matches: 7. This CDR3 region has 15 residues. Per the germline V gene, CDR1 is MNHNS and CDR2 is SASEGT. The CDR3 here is CASSEVTGSTYEQYF. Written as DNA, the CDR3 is TGTGCCAGCAGTGAGGTGACAGGGTCGACCTACGAGCAGTACTTC.

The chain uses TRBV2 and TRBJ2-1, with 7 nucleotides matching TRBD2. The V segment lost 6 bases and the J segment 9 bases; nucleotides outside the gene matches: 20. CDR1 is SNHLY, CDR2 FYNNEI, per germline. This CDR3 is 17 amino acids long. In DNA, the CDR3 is TGTGCCAGCAGCCAGGCGGGGAAGGGGCGGGAGTCTGTTGAGCAGTTCTTC. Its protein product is CASSQAGKGRESVEQFF.

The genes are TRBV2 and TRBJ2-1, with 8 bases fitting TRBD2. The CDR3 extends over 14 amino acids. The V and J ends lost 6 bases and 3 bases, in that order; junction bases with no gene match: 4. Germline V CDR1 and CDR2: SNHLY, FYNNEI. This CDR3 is CASRGGLDYNEQFF. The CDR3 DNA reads TGTGCCAGCAGGGGGGGACTAGACTACAATGAGCAGTTCTTC. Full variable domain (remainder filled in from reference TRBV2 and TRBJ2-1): EPEVTQTPSHQVTQMGQEVILRCVPISNHLYFYWYRQILGQKVEFLVSFYNNEISEKSEIFDDQFSVERPDGSNFTLKIRSTKLEDSAMYFCASRGGLDYNEQFFGPGTRLTVL.

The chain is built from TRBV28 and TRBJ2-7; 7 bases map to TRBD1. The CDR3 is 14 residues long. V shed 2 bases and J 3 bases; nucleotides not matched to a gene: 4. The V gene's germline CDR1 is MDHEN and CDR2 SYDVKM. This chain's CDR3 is CASSLTGARYEQYF. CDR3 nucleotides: TGTGCCAGCAGTTTAACAGGGGCCCGCTACGAGCAGTACTTC.

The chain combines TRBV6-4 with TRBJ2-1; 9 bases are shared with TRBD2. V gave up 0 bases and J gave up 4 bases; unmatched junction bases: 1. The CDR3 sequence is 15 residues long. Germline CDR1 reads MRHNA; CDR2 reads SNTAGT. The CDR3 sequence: CASSDSSGSYNEQFF. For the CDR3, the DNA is TGTGCCAGCAGTGACTCTAGCGGGAGTTACAATGAGCAGTTCTTC.

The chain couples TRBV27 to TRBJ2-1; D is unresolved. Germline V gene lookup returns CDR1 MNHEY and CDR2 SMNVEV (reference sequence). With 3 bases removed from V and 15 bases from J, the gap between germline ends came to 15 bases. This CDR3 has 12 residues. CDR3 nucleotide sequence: TGTGCCAGCAGTTTTAATCCTAGTCGGCCGTTCTTC. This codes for CASSFNPSRPFF.

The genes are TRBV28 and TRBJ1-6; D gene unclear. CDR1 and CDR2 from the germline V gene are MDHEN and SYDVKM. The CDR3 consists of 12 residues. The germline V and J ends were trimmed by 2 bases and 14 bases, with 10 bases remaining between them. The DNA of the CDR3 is TGTGCCAGCAGTTTACGGGGTTCCACCCTCCACTTT. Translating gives CASSLRGSTLHF. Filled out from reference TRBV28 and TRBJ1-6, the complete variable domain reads DVKVTQSSRYLVKRTGEKVFLECVQDMDHENMFWYRQDPGLGLRLIYFSYDVKMKEKGDIPEGYSVSREKKERFSLILESASTNQTSMYLCASSLRGSTLHFGNGTRLTVT.

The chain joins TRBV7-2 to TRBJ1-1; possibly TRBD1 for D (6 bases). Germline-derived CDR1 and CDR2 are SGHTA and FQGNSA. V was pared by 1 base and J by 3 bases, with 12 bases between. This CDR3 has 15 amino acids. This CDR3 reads CASSLDGGRDTEAFF. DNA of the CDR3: TGTGCCAGCAGCTTAGATGGGGGCCGGGACACTGAAGCTTTCTTT.

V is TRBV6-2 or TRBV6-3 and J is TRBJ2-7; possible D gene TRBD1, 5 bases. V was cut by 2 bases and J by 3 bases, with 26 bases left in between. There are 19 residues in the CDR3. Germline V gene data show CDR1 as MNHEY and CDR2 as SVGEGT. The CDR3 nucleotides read TGTGCCAGCAGTTACGGGGCGTCCAAGGCCCTGACAAGAGGCTACGAGCAGTACTTC. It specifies CASSYGASKALTRGYEQYF.

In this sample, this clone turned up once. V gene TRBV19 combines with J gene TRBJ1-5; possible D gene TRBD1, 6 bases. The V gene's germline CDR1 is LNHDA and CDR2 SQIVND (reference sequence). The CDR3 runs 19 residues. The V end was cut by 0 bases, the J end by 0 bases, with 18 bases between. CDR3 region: CASSIEDSWGRYSNQPQHF. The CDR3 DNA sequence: TGTGCCAGTAGTATAGAGGACAGTTGGGGACGATATAGCAATCAGCCCCAGCATTTT.

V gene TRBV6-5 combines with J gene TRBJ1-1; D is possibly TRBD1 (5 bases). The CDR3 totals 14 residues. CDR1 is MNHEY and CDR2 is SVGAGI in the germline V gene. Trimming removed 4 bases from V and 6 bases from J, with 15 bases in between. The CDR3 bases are TGTGCCAGCAGTTTCTTGACTTCGGGGGCTGAAGCTTTCTTT. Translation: CASSFLTSGAEAFF.

The CDR3: CASSSTGIPNEQYF. The CDR3 DNA reads as TGTGCCAGCAGCTCAACAGGGATTCCCAACGAGCAGTACTTC. The rearrangement joins TRBV7-9 to TRBJ2-7, with D perhaps matching TRBD1 (6 bases). CDR3 size: 14 residues. CDR1 is SEHNR, CDR2 FQNEAQ, per germline (reference sequence). V gave up 4 bases and J gave up 5 bases, with 15 bases separating them.

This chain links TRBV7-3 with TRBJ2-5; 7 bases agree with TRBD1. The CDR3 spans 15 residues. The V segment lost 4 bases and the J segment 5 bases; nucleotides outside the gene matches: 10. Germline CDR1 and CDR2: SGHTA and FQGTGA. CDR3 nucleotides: TGTGCCAGCAGCTCCTCCGGGACAGTCTATGAGACCCAGTACTTC. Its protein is CASSSSGTVYETQYF. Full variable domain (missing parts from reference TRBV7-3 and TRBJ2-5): GAGVSQTPSNKVTEKGKYVELRCDPISGHTALYWYRQSLGQGPEFLIYFQGTGAADDSGLPNDRFFAVRPEGSVSTLKIQRTERGDSAVYLCASSSSGTVYETQYFGPGTRLLVL.

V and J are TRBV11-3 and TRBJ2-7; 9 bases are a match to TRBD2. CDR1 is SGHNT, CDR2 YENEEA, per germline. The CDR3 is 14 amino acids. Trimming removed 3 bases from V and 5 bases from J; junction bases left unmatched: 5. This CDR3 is CASSFLAGHNEQYF. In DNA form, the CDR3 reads TGTGCCAGCAGCTTCCTAGCGGGACACAACGAGCAGTACTTC.

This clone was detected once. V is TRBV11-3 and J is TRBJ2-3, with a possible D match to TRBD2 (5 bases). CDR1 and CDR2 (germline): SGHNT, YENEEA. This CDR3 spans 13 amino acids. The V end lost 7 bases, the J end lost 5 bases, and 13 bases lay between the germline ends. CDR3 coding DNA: TGTGCCAGCAAGGGAGCCGGAGGAGATACGCAGTATTTT. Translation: CASKGAGGDTQYF.

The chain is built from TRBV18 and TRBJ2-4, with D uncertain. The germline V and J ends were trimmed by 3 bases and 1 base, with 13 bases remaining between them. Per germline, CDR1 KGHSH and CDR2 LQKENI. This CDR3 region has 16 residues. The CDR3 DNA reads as TGTGCCAGCTCACCGGTGACCGGGTGGGCCAAAAACATTCAGTACTTC. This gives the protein CASSPVTGWAKNIQYF. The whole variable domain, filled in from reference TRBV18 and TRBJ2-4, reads NAGVMQNPRHLVRRRGQEARLRCSPMKGHSHVYWYRQLPEEGLKFMVYLQKENIIDESGMPKERFSAEFPKEGPSILRIQQVVRGDSAAYFCASSPVTGWAKNIQYFGAGTRLSVL.